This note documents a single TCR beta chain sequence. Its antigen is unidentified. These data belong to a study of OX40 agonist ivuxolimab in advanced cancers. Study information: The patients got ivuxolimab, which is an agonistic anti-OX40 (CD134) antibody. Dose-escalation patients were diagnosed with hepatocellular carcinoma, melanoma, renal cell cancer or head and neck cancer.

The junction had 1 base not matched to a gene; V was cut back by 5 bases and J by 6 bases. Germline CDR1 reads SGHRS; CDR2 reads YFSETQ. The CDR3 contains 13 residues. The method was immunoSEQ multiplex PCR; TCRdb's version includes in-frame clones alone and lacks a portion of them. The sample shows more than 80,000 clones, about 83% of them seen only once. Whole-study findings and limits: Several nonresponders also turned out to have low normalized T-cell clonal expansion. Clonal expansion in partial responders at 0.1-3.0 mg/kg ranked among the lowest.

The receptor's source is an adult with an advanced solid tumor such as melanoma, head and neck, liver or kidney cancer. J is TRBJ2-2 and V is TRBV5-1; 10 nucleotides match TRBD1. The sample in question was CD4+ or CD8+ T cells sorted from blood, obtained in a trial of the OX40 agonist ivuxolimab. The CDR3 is CASRDRGAGELFF. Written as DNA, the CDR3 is TGCGCCAGCAGGGACAGGGGGGCCGGGGAGCTGTTTTTT.